Sequencing of this TCR beta chain was carried out in a study of blood T cell repertoires in COVID-19. Assay used: immunoSEQ multiplex PCR; TCRdb lists only in-frame clones, some missing. This repertoire shows 50,000 to 80,000 clones, 70% to 90% found once; its top ten account for about 7%. This clone was observed a single time. V lost 8 bases to trimming and J lost 9 bases; unmatched junction nucleotides: 11. Germline assignment: CDR1 MNHEY and CDR2 SVGAGI. CDR3 size: 14 residues. Sample: peripheral blood. This TCR derives from a man aged 45-65 years with active COVID-19. This chain connects TRBV6-5 to TRBJ2-1, with TRBD1 identical over 9 bases. The DNA for the CDR3 is TGTGCCAGCTCCGACAGGGGGGTTACGGGTGAGCAGTTCTTC. It specifies CASSDRGVTGEQFF.